The text below deals with one T cell receptor beta chain. What this receptor recognizes is not known. The input lacks base qualities; no much larger clone sits a single base away. The sample has other DNA sequences that encode this CDR3 too. The data originate from a study of OX40 agonist ivuxolimab in advanced cancers. Some background on the complete study: Ivuxolimab was a fully human IgG2 agonistic monoclonal antibody targeting the costimulatory receptor OX40 (CD134). Patients were allowed to have had prior anti-PD-1, anti-PD-L1 or anti-CTLA-4 therapy, and around 43% of the dose-escalation patients had been treated with checkpoint inhibitors. Intravenous ivuxolimab was administered to patients every 2 weeks at six dose levels: 0.01, 0.1, 0.3, 1.5, 3 and 10 mg/kg. The dose-escalation cohort was over 70% male with a mean age of about 60 years, ranging from roughly 20 to 80. The paper reports the monotherapy dose-escalation portion (N of about 51 patients) of the phase I ivuxolimab trial. The point of sequencing TCRbeta in the periphery was to test whether ivuxolimab changed TCR sequence diversity and drove clonal T-cell expansion. Of the approximately 53 patients in dose escalation, about 20 had hepatocellular carcinoma, some 15 had melanoma, 9 had renal cell carcinoma and 9 had head and neck cancer. Three dose-escalation patients achieved partial responses, one with hepatocellular carcinoma and two with cutaneous melanoma. Overall study results and their limits: The antigen specificity of the peripheral T cells that underwent clonal expansion was not determined. At doses of 0.1 to 3.0 mg/kg, clonal expansion of both CD4+ and CD8+ T cells in blood was seen between baseline and week 6. In the 0.1-3.0 mg/kg groups, partial responders were among the patients with the lowest normalized peripheral clonal expansion, particularly in CD8+ T cells. Low levels of normalized T-cell clonal expansion were also seen in some patients who did not respond. After ivuxolimab, expanded clones were on average more numerous among CD8+ T cells than among CD4+ T cells.

CDR1 and CDR2, looked up from the germline V gene, are SQVTM and ANQGSEA. Reading from cysteine to phenylalanine, the CDR3 counts 15 amino acids. Only the CDR3 portion is preserved as DNA: 45 bases, with reading frame beginning at the first base. Germline trimming: 5 bases from V, 4 bases from J; junction bases outside gene matches: 9. Patients with autoimmune disease history or receiving systemic immunosuppression were excluded from the trial. Peripheral blood for TCR sequencing was collected from all dose cohorts at baseline, on cycle 4 day 1, and on cycle 7 day 1. Samples came from an open-label, multicenter, first-in-human phase I dose-escalation trial of ivuxolimab. Adults with locally advanced or metastatic melanoma, renal cell, hepatocellular, or head and neck squamous cell carcinoma were enrolled in the trial. Before TCR sequencing, CD4+ T cells and CD8+ T cells were sorted from peripheral blood as separate populations.

To sequence the TCRbeta CDR3 region, genomic DNA was isolated from the sorted cells. The immunoSEQ Assay was used to sequence the TCRbeta CDR3 regions. This immuneACCESS table, as held by TCRdb, lists in-frame sequences with V and J called but not all clones. Of the missing ones, under half trace to an unresolved V gene in checked studies; the others have no known cause. The sample table holds some 70,000 clones, of which roughly four fifths were seen once. The biggest ten clones account for 2.4% of the sample. The TCR comes from an adult with an advanced solid tumor such as melanoma, head and neck, liver or kidney cancer. Recombination linked TRBV29-1 to TRBJ2-1, with 9 middle bases fitting TRBD1. The sequencing used CD4+ or CD8+ T cells sorted from blood, collected in a trial of the OX40 agonist ivuxolimab. The CDR3 amino acid sequence is: CSVNKQGARYNEQFF. The sequenced DNA: TGCAGCGTTAATAAACAGGGGGCGCGGTACAATGAGCAGTTCTTC.